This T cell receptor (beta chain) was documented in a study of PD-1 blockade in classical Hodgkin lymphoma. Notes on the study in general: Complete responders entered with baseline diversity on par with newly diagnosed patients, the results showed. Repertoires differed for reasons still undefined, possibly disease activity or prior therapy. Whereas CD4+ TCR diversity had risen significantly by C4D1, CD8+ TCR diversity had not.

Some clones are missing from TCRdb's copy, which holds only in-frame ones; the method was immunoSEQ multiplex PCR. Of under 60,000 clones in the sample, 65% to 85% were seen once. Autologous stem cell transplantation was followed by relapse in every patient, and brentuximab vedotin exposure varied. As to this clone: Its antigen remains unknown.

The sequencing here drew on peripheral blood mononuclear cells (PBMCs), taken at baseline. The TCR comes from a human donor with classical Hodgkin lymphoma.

The DNA for the CDR3 is TGTGCCAGCAGTGTTGTACAGGGGGCGGTAAACGAGCAGTACTTC. Its translation: CASSVVQGAVNEQYF. This rearrangement joins TRBV6-4 to TRBJ2-7; 9 positions agree with TRBD1. The V gene's germline CDR1 is MRHNA and CDR2 SNTAGT. Unmatched junction bases numbered 9, after V lost 4 bases and J lost 5 bases. CDR3 size: 15 residues.